The clone carrying this T cell receptor beta chain has only a few counts. This CDR3 region has 15 residues. Germline V gives CDR1 MNHEY, CDR2 SMNVEV (reference sequence). Trimming at V came to 5 bases and at J to 11 bases, leaving 12 bases not matched to a gene. These data originate in a study of T cells after yellow fever vaccination. A universal primer site and UMIs were added as TCR cDNA was made by 5'RACE template switching. TCRdb re-derived calls from the 5' RACE reads in MiXCR, one entry per CDR3 protein. The sample has more than 250,000 distinct CDR3 sequences, around 6.8% seen once. This clonotype was obtained from a man between 18 and 35 years old who received the YFV17D yellow fever vaccine. The source material was PBMCs, sampled 45 days after the first yellow fever vaccination. The rearrangement uses TRBV27 and TRBJ1-6, with 7 bases matching TRBD1. In DNA, the CDR3 is TGTGCCAGCAGTGCCCAGGGGGGCGCTGGGACACCCCTCCACTTT. Amino acids: CASSAQGGAGTPLHF.